This T cell receptor (beta chain) originates from a study of blood T cell repertoires in COVID-19 (dated by TCRdb to 2018 to 2020). For the study in its entirety: The collaborator samples originated in the United States, Italy and Spain and spanned the acute and convalescent phases of COVID-19. Samples were obtained from the ongoing ImmuneRACE study (first 160 participants) and from 1,254 subjects provided by 6 global collaborators. Deeply sampled blood TCRbeta repertoires from subjects exposed to, actively infected with, or recovered from COVID-19 were included in the dataset. The repertoires were released in a freely available public database intended as a resource for research on the immune response to SARS-CoV-2. Where available, HLA class I and class II types were taken from metadata supplied by the sample provider and were not determined by assay-based typing. The sample metadata nearly always contained a de-identified subject ID, COVID-19 status, age in years and sex. The material from the prospective study consisted of cDNA or gDNA derived from T cells, B-cell-depleted T cells, or PBMCs. The investigation overall reported the following: Clinical and demographic metadata were provided uncurated, with the amount varying by source and participant.

The immunoSEQ Assay, a bias-controlled multiplex PCR, was used to amplify TCRbeta CDR3 regions from genomic DNA. The study's own analysis went as follows. The number of nucleated cells in each sample was estimated by amplification of reference gene primers within the assay. To quantify the absolute abundance of each unique TCRbeta CDR3 rearrangement, sequence reads were collapsed and filtered. For each sample, productive Simpson clonality was calculated by taking the square root of Simpson's diversity index across productive rearrangements. The clones in this table, taken by TCRdb from immuneACCESS, are in-frame only. Not every clone is retained; where verified, under half of the shortfall comes from an unresolved V gene, and the cause of the rest is unknown. Clonal size and the V and J genes are those of that table, whereas D and trimming came from the DNA. This sample gives approximately 460,000 clones in total; approximately 92% of them show up just once. The ten largest clones capture about 0.91% of the sample.

A note on this clone: Its cognate antigen has yet to be identified. Base qualities were left out, and no much larger clone turns up one base away.

One collaborating source in Seattle enrolled patients while the patients were actively infected and followed the patients over time throughout the course of disease. The collaborating institutions used their own protocols to collect whole blood in K2EDTA tubes. For TCRbeta analysis, collaborators shipped samples in one of three forms: frozen whole blood, isolated PBMCs, or DNA extracted from either of those sample types. According to the germline V gene, CDR1 reads SGHRS and CDR2 reads YFSETQ. A distance of 4 bases separates the germline ends of V and J, which lose 0 bases and 0 bases respectively. The CDR3 holds 14 amino acids from the cysteine to the phenylalanine. CDR3 DNA only is kept here, 42 bases in frame from base 1.

Sample: peripheral blood. This receptor was taken from a man aged 18 to 29 with COVID-19, enrolled during active disease. The rearranged chain carries TRBV5-1 and TRBJ1-3; the D segment cannot be called with confidence. The base sequence is TGCGCCAGCAGCTTGGAGAGCTCTGGAAACACCATATATTTT. It encodes CASSLESSGNTIYF.